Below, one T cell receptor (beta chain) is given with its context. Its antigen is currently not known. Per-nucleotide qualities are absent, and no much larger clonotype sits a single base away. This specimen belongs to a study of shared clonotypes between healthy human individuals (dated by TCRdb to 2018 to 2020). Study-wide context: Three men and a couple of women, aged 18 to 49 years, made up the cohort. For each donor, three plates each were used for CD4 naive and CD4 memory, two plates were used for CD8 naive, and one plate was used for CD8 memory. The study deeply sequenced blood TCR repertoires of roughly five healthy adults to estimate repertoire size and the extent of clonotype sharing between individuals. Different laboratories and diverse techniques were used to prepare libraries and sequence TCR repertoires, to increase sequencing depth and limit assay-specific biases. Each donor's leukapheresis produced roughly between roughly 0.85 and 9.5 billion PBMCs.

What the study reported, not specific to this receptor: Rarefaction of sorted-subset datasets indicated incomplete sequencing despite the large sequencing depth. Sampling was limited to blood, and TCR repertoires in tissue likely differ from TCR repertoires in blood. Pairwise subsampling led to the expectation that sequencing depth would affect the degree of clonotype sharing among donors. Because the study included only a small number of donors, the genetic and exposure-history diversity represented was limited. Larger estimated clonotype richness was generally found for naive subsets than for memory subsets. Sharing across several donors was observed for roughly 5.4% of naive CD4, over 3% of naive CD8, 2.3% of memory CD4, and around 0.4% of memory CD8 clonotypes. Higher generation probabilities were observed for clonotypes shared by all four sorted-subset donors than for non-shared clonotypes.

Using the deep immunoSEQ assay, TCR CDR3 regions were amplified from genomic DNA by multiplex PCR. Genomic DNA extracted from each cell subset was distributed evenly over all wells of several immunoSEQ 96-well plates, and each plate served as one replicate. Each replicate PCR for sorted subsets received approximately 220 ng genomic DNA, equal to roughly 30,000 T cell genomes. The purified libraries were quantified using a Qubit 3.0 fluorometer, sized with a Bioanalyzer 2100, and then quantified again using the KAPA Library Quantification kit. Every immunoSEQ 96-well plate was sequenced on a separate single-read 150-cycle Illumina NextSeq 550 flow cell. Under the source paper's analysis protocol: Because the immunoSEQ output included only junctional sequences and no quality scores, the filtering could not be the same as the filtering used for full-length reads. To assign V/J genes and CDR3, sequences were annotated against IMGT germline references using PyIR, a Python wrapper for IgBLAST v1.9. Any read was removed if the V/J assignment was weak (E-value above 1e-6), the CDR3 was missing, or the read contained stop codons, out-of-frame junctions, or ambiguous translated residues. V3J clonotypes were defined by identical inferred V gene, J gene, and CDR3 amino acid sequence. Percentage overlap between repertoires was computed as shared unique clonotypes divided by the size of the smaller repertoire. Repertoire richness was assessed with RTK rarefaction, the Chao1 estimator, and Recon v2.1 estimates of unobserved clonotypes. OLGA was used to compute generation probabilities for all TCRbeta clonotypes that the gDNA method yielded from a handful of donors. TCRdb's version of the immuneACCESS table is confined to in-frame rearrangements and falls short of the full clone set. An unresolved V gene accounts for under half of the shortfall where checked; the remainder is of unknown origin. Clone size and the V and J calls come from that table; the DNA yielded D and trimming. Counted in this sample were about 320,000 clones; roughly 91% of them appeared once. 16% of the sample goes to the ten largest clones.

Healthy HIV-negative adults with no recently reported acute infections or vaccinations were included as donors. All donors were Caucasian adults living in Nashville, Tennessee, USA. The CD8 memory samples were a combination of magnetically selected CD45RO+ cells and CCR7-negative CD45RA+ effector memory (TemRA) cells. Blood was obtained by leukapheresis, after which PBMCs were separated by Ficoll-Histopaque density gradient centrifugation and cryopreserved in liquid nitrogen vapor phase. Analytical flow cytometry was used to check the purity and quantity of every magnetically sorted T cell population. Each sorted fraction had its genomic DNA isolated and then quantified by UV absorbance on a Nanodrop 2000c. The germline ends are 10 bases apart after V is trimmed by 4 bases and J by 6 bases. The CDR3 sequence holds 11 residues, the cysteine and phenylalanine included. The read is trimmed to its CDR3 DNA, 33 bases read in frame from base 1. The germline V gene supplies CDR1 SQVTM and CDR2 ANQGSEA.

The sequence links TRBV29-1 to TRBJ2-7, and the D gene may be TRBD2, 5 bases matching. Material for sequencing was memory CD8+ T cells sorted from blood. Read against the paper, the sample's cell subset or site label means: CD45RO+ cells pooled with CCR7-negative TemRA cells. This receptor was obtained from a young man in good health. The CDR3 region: CSVGEGLEQYF. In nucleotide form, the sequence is TGCAGCGTTGGAGAGGGTCTCGAGCAGTACTTC.